Only a few counts were recorded for the clone carrying this TCR beta chain. Sample time point: pretreatment peripheral blood. This record comes from a study of PD-L1 blockade in urothelial cancer. Study information: Bladder-origin urothelial cancer in males covered twenty-five of 29 patients. Blood gave a median about 150,000 T cells. Treatment start was followed by blood analysis at 3 weeks (second dose) and again at 6 weeks.

Repertoires were generated with immunoSEQ multiplex PCR, while TCRdb's copy carries only in-frame clones and drops some. The sample consists of roughly 56,000 clones, more than 70% of them appearing once. Sample: PBMCs, taken around atezolizumab (anti-PD-L1) treatment. This sequence was found in a man in his sixties with urothelial cancer.

CDR3 sequence reads: CASSPPLPGGYDNEQFF. Here the CDR3 DNA reads TGTGCCAGCAGCCCACCCCTTCCAGGGGGATACGACAATGAGCAGTTCTTC. The chain joins TRBV5-6 to TRBJ2-1; 7 bases map to TRBD1. The CDR3 runs 17 residues. V shed 4 bases and J 5 bases; nucleotides not matched to a gene: 15. Germline V CDR1 and CDR2: SGHDT, YYEEEE.